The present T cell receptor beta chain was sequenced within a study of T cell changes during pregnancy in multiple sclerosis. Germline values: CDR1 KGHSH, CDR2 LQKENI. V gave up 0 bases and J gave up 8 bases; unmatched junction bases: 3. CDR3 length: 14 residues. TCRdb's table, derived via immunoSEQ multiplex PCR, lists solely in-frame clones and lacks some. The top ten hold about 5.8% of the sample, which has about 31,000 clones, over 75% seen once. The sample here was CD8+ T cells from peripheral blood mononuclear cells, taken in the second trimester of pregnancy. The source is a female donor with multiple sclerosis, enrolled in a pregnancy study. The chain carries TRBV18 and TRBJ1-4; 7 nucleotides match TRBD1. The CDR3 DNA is TGTGCCAGCTCACCACCCCCAGGGGGAGAAAAACTGTTTTTT. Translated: CASSPPPGGEKLFF.